Following are 23 T cell receptor beta chains from one sample sequenced in a study of cytomegalovirus exposure and HLA in healthy donors. The PCR made use of 60 Vbeta and 13 Jbeta primers. The assay was immunoSEQ multiplex PCR, and TCRdb's table has in-frame clones only and misses some. This table holds tens of thousands of clones, around 80% found once. Sequenced: PBMCs. The receptors were sampled from a man aged 18 to 29 in good health and CMV-seronegative.

The genes are TRBV4-2 and TRBJ2-7; 8 bases are shared with TRBD1. The ends lost 5 bases at V and 7 bases at J; junction bases unmatched: 16. The CDR3 sequence is 16 residues long. CDR1 is LGHNA, CDR2 YNFKEQ, per germline. The CDR3 DNA reads as TGTGCCAGCAGCTTTAACCCCGGGCAGGGGGCGGGAGAGCAGTACTTC. This codes for CASSFNPGQGAGEQYF.

The J gene is TRBJ1-2, the V gene TRBV19; possibly TRBD1 for D (6 bases). CDR3 length: 16 amino acids. The germline V gene has CDR1 LNHDA and CDR2 SQIVND (reference sequence). Trimming left V 6 bases short and J 4 bases short, with 21 bases between. CDR3 region: CASRERTVVVGYGYTF. CDR3 sequence (DNA): TGTGCCAGTAGAGAAAGGACAGTGGTGGTCGGCTATGGCTACACCTTC.

V is TRBV9 and J is TRBJ1-1; D not certain. Germline CDR1 and CDR2: SGDLS and YYNGEE. There are 15 residues in the CDR3. V dropped 4 bases and J dropped 4 bases, with 17 bases sitting between them. This chain's CDR3 is CASSTSTVAGTEAFF. In DNA form, the CDR3 reads TGTGCCAGCAGCACTTCGACGGTCGCGGGCACTGAAGCTTTCTTT.

V and J are TRBV2 and TRBJ2-7; D might be TRBD1 (5 bases). V was pared by 3 bases and J by 6 bases, with 9 bases between. CDR1 is SNHLY and CDR2 is FYNNEI in the germline V gene. The CDR3 sequence is 12 residues long. CDR3 nucleotides: TGTGCCAGCAGTGATGTCAGGGCCGAGCAGTACTTC. Its translation is CASSDVRAEQYF.

The V gene is TRBV4-1, the J gene TRBJ1-4; 9 nucleotides match TRBD1. CDR3 length: 17 residues. Trimming took 0 bases from V and 6 from J; bases not matched to a gene: 8. The germline gives CDR1 MGHRA, CDR2 YSYEKL. The chain's CDR3 is CASSQEARDRGYEKLFF. The CDR3, as DNA: TGCGCCAGCAGCCAAGAAGCCCGCGACAGGGGGTATGAAAAACTGTTTTTT.

This clone was counted only a few times. J is TRBJ1-5 and V is TRBV27, with D tentatively TRBD1 (5 bases). Germline V CDR1 and CDR2: MNHEY, SMNVEV (reference sequence). This CDR3 contains 16 residues. Trimming pared 2 bases from V and 0 bases from J, leaving 11 bases between. As DNA, the CDR3 is TGTGCCAGCAGTTTACGGGGGGAGACTAGCAATCAGCCCCAGCATTTT. Translation: CASSLRGETSNQPQHF.

This clone was observed a handful of times. The rearrangement uses TRBV28 and TRBJ2-7; no clear D gene. Germline V gene data show CDR1 as MDHEN and CDR2 as SYDVKM. With 6 bases removed from V and 3 bases from J, the gap between germline ends came to 6 bases. This CDR3 has 11 residues. The CDR3 loop is CASRQIYEQYF. DNA for the CDR3: TGTGCCAGCAGACAGATCTACGAGCAGTACTTC.

This sequence joins TRBV6-5 and TRBJ2-2; 9 positions match TRBD1. Germline V gives CDR1 MNHEY, CDR2 SVGAGI. CDR3 length: 15 amino acids. Unmatched junction bases numbered 3, after V lost 2 bases and J lost 5 bases. DNA of the CDR3: TGTGCCAGCAGTTACAACAGGGGGCGAACCGGGGAGCTGTTTTTT. Amino acids: CASSYNRGRTGELFF.

The chain links TRBV5-1 to TRBJ1-1, with TRBD1 as a possible D gene (6 bases). Germline assignment: CDR1 SGHRS and CDR2 YFSETQ. CDR3 length equals 16 residues. Trimming took off 0 bases at V and 1 base at J, with 13 bases between the two ends. The CDR3 reads CASSLAQTGWNTEAFF. The CDR3 nucleotides read TGCGCCAGCAGCTTGGCCCAGACAGGTTGGAACACTGAAGCTTTCTTT. Variable domain in full (rest from reference TRBV5-1 and TRBJ1-1): KAGVTQTPRYLIKTRGQQVTLSCSPISGHRSVSWYQQTPGQGLQFLFEYFSETQRNKGNFPGRFSGRQFSNSRSEMNVSTLELGDSALYLCASSLAQTGWNTEAFFGQGTRLTVV.

J is TRBJ2-6 and V is TRBV18; 8 nucleotides agree with TRBD1. Unmatched junction bases numbered 15, after V lost 5 bases and J lost 0 bases. The CDR3 totals 20 residues. The germline CDR1 and CDR2 sequences are KGHSH and LQKENI. The CDR3 nucleotides are TGTGCCAGCTCAGGTACGGACAGGGCACTACCTATCTCTGGGGCCAACGTCCTGACTTTC. As protein: CASSGTDRALPISGANVLTF.

V is TRBV19 and J is TRBJ2-1; possible D gene TRBD2, 7 bases. The CDR3 has 15 residues. CDR1 and CDR2 (germline): LNHDA, SQIVND (reference sequence). The V end lost 6 bases, the J end lost 7 bases, and 19 bases lay between the germline ends. The CDR3 DNA sequence: TGTGCCAGTAGGTTGGGGGGGCCTAATTGGAATGAGCAGTTCTTC. This translates into CASRLGGPNWNEQFF. Supplemented by reference TRBV19 and TRBJ2-1, the full variable domain reads DGGITQSPKYLFRKEGQNVTLSCEQNLNHDAMYWYRQDPGQGLRLIYYSQIVNDFQKGDIAEGYSVSREKKESFPLTVTSAQKNPTAFYLCASRLGGPNWNEQFFGPGTRLTVL.

The V call is TRBV7-9, the J call TRBJ2-2, with D possibly being TRBD1 (6 bases). Germline V lookup: CDR1 SEHNR, CDR2 FQNEAQ (reference sequence). V shed 5 bases and J shed 2 bases, with 18 bases lying between them. There are 17 residues in the CDR3. CDR3 coding DNA: TGTGCCAGCAGCCTCGGACTTGCTGGGGGCAACACCGGGGAGCTGTTTTTT. Translation gives CASSLGLAGGNTGELFF. Full variable domain (rest looked up from reference TRBV7-9 and TRBJ2-2): DTGVSQNPRHKITKRGQNVTFRCDPISEHNRLYWYRQTLGQGPEFLTYFQNEAQLEKSRLLSDRFSAERPKGSFSTLEIQRTEQGDSAMYLCASSLGLAGGNTGELFFGEGSRLTVL.

The J gene is TRBJ2-1, the V gene TRBV5-1; a weak D match, TRBD1 (5 bases). Trimming removed 0 bases from V and 6 bases from J, with 13 bases in between. CDR1 SGHRS and CDR2 YFSETQ come from the germline V gene. The length of the CDR3 is 15 residues. The CDR3 bases are TGCGCCAGCAGCTTGGACCAGGGTGATTTCAATGAGCAGTTCTTC. It translates to CASSLDQGDFNEQFF.

The V and J genes are TRBV6-1 and TRBJ2-7, with 7 bases identical to TRBD2. Unmatched junction bases numbered 8, after V lost 6 bases and J lost 3 bases. Germline V gives CDR1 MNHNS, CDR2 SASEGT. The CDR3 consists of 14 residues. CDR3 nucleotide sequence: TGTGCCAGCAGAAAGGGACTATCCAACTACGAGCAGTACTTC. Its translation: CASRKGLSNYEQYF.

The V gene is TRBV5-8, the J gene TRBJ2-3, with D possibly matching TRBD1 (6 bases). Trimming shortened V by 0 bases and J by 2 bases, and 16 bases separated the two germline ends. Germline V gene data show CDR1 as SGHTS and CDR2 as YDEGEE. The CDR3 totals 17 residues. The DNA of the CDR3 is TGTGCCAGCAGCTTGGTTCCCGGACAGATGTACACAGATACGCAGTATTTT. This translates into CASSLVPGQMYTDTQYF.

The chain joins TRBV6-5 to TRBJ2-7; a weak D match, TRBD1 (5 bases). The CDR3 loop spans 15 amino acids. The germline gives CDR1 MNHEY, CDR2 SVGAGI. V was shortened by 4 bases and J by 0 bases, with 13 bases between the two germline ends. CDR3 sequence reads: CASSSQGFTSYEQYF. CDR3 coding DNA: TGTGCCAGCAGTTCCCAGGGATTTACCTCCTACGAGCAGTACTTC.

V is TRBV7-8 and J is TRBJ1-4; D is unclear. Trimming took 5 bases from V and 1 from J, leaving 17 bases between them. The CDR3 covers 17 residues. Germline V CDR1 and CDR2: SGHVS, FQNEAQ. The CDR3 protein is CASSPFSPGRTNEKLFF. In DNA form, the CDR3 reads TGTGCCAGCAGCCCCTTTTCCCCGGGGAGAACTAATGAAAAACTGTTTTTT.

The chain uses TRBV19 and TRBJ2-2; no clear D gene. Trimming left V 5 bases short and J 1 base short, with 2 bases between. The germline V gene encodes CDR1 LNHDA and CDR2 SQIVND (reference sequence). This CDR3 is 12 amino acids long. The CDR3 spells CASSLNTGELFF. CDR3 in DNA: TGTGCCAGTAGTCTGAACACCGGGGAGCTGTTTTTT.

The gene calls are TRBV5-1 and TRBJ2-3, with 10 bases fitting TRBD1. V lost 1 base and J lost 5; bases outside the gene matches: 4. Germline CDR1 is SGHRS and CDR2 is YFSETQ. CDR3 size: 15 residues. The CDR3 nucleotides are TGCGCCAGCAGCTTGCGGACAGGGGGAGAAGATACGCAGTATTTT. Translating gives CASSLRTGGEDTQYF.

V and J are TRBV5-1 and TRBJ2-3; TRBD2 aligns across 8 bases. V was pared by 4 bases and J by 3 bases, with 4 bases of the junction left unmatched. This CDR3 spans 14 amino acids. The germline V gene has CDR1 SGHRS and CDR2 YFSETQ. The CDR3 nucleotides are TGCGCCAGCAGCGTCGGGGGGGGAACAGATACGCAGTATTTT. It yields the protein CASSVGGGTDTQYF. Full variable domain (rest looked up from reference TRBV5-1 and TRBJ2-3): KAGVTQTPRYLIKTRGQQVTLSCSPISGHRSVSWYQQTPGQGLQFLFEYFSETQRNKGNFPGRFSGRQFSNSRSEMNVSTLELGDSALYLCASSVGGGTDTQYFGPGTRLTVL.

In this sample, this clone turned up a few times. The chain joins TRBV27 to TRBJ1-1; D might be TRBD1 (5 bases). Trimming cost V 3 bases and J 4 bases, with 12 bases left between them. The germline V gene encodes CDR1 MNHEY and CDR2 SMNVEV (reference sequence). The CDR3 is 14 amino acids. As DNA, the CDR3 is TGTGCCAGCAGTTTTCTCGGGGGGGGCACTGAAGCTTTCTTT. The encoded protein is CASSFLGGGTEAFF.

The chain recombines TRBV7-3 with TRBJ1-6; D gene ambiguous. Trimming stripped 2 bases from V and 5 bases from J, with 7 bases between. CDR3 size: 14 residues. Per germline, CDR1 SGHTA and CDR2 FQGTGA. The CDR3 region is CASSLLGDNSPLHF. The CDR3 DNA sequence: TGTGCCAGCAGCTTATTAGGAGATAATTCACCCCTCCACTTT.

The gene calls are TRBV2 and TRBJ2-3; 12 positions agree with TRBD2. The CDR3 contains 17 residues. The germline V gene encodes CDR1 SNHLY and CDR2 FYNNEI. Trimming took 9 bases from V and 2 from J; bases not matched to a gene: 12. The CDR3 sequence: CASLPSGRALYTDTQYF. The CDR3 coding sequence is TGTGCCAGTCTTCCTAGCGGGAGGGCCCTGTACACAGATACGCAGTATTTT.